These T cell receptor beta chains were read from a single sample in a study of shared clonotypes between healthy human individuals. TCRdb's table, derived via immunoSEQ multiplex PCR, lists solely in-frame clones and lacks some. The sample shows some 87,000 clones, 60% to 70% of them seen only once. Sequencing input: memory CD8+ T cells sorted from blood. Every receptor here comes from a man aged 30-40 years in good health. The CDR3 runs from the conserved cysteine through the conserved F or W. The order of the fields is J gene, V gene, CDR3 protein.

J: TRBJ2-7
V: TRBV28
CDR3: CASSLPKYEQYF

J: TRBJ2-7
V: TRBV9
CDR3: CASSPHRGSGTYEQYF

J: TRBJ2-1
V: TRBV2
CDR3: CASRFAPSYNEQFF

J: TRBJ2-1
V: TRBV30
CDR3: CAWNKISDEQFF

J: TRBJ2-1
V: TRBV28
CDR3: CASGREGFNNEQFF

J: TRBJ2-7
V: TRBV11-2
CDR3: CASRLDPGPNAYEQYF

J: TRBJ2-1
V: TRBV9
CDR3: CASSPGTPRDEQFF

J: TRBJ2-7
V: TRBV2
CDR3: CASSRDSGYSYEQYF

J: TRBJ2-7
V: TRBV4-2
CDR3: CASSQEAHTYEQYF

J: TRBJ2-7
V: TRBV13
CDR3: CASSLEGGGWHEQYF

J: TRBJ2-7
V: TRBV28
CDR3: CASRVGLADPRSSYEQYF

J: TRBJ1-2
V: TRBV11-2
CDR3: CASSLDPRQGTGYTF

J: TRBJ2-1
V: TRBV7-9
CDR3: CASSQGTGSNEQFF

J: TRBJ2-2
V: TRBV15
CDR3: CATSRSIGTGHTGELFF

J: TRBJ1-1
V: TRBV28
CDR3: CASSSDRGWNTEAFF

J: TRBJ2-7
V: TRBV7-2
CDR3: CASSADSSRYEQYF

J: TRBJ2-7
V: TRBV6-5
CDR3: CASSEYVGQVDF

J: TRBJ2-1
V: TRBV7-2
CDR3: CASSLVSQGAGEQFF

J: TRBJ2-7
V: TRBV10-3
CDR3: CAISEASGSHEQYF

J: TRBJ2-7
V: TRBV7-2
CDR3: CASSVRAGGPYEQYF

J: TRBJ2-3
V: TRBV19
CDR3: CASSGDREADTQYF

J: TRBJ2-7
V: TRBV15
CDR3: CATSSPGRESSYEQYF

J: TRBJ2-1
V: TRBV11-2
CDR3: CASSGAGGVGSYNEQFF

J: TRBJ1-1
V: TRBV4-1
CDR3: CASSHGTGGMNTEAFF

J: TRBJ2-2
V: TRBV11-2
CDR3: CASSQSGRVTGELFF

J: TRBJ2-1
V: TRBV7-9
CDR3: CASSPGRSSYNEQFF

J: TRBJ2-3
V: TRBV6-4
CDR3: CASSVTSGSTDTQYF

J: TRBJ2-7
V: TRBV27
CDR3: CASKPMGDQWDEQYF

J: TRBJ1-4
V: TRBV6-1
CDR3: CASSGQGAGNEKLFF

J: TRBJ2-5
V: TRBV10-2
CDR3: CASSFIEETQYF

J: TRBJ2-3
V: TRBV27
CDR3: CASGYGVSTDTQYF

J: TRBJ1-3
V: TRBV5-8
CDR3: CASSLRWGSGNTIYF

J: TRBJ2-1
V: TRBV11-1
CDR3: CASSGLAGAYNEQFF

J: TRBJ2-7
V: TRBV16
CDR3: CASSVDEQYF

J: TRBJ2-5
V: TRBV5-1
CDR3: CATSPGGAEETQYF

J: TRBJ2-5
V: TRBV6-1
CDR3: CASSDGSGTGWETQYF

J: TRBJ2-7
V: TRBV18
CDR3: CASSAYGGGTYEQYF

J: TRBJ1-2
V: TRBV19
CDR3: CASSQTLGSRAYGYTF

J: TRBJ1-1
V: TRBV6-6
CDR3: CASSYSVGTEAFF

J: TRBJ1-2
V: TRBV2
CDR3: CASSEGGGYGYTF

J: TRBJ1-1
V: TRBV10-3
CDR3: CAITPGMNTEAFF

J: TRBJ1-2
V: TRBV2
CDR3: CASSEGQDYGYTF

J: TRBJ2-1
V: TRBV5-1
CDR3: CASSLGYSSYNEQFF

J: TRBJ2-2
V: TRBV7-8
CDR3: CASSLVTGELFF

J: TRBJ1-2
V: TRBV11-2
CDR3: CASSLWAAANYGYTF